This T cell receptor (beta chain) was identified during a study of response to subunit inactivated influenza vaccine. Overall study results and limits: Each seasonal flu vaccination may recruit only limited new T cells, authors suggested.

The V and J ends lost 5 bases and 9 bases, in that order; junction bases with no gene match: 9. The CDR3 totals 14 residues. CDR1 is SGHTA and CDR2 is FQGNSA in the germline V gene. TCRdb called the RT-PCR reads again in MiXCR, with one record for every CDR3 protein. This table holds about 520,000 distinct CDR3 sequences, over 25% found once. This clonotype was counted a few times. Its antigen is still unknown. This sample comprised CD4+ T cells sorted from PBMCs, obtained less than 6 days after vaccination. The chain is built from TRBV7-2 and TRBJ2-7; 11 nucleotides match TRBD1. The clonotype originates from a man aged 45-65 years who received an inactivated influenza vaccine. CDR3 sequence (DNA): TGTGCCAGCAGCCCGGACAGGGGGCTTATAGGGCAGTACTTC. Amino acid sequence: CASSPDRGLIGQYF.